This T cell receptor (beta chain) stems from a study of glioma-infiltrating T cells. The study, taken as a whole, reports: Non-neoplastic patients had below-expected tissue-blood divergence, while all gliomas exceeded expectation. Very few CDR3 sequences were shared between tissue and blood.

A word on this clonotype: Antigen: not known.

Germline V gene data show CDR1 as SGHRS and CDR2 as YFSETQ. The CDR3 spans 14 residues. V trimming: 2 bases; J trimming: 1 base; junction bases outside the gene matches: 2. Using RNA template, CDR3s of TCR alpha and beta were amplified with iRepertoire arm-PCR. One-step reverse transcription and amplification started from about 100-400 ng of tissue mRNA or PBMC total RNA. TCRdb processed the multiplex PCR reads anew with MiXCR; each CDR3 protein has one entry. The sample lists roughly 100,000 distinct CDR3 sequences; less than 30% were seen once. This TCR came from a human donor with low-grade glioma or glioblastoma, undergoing nonglioma brain surgery, or in good health (not recorded which). V is TRBV5-1 and J is TRBJ1-1; 7 positions match TRBD1. Sequences were obtained from glioma tissue, nonneoplastic brain tissue, or PBMCs (not recorded which). CDR3 region: CASSFQGGNTEAFF. Here the CDR3 DNA reads TGCGCCAGCAGCTTCCAGGGGGGGAACACTGAAGCTTTCTTT.